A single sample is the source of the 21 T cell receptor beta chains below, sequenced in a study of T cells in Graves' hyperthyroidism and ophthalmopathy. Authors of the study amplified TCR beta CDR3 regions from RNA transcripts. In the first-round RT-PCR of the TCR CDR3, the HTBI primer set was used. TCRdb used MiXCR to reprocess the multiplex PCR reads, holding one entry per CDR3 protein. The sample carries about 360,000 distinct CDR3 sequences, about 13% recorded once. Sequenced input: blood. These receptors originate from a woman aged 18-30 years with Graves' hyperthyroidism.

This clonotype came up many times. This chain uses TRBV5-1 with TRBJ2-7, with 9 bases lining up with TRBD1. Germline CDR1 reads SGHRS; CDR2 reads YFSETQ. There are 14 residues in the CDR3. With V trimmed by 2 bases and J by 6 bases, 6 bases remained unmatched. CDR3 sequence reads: CASSLPGQGFEQYF. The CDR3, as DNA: TGCGCCAGCAGCTTACCGGGACAGGGCTTCGAGCAGTACTTC.

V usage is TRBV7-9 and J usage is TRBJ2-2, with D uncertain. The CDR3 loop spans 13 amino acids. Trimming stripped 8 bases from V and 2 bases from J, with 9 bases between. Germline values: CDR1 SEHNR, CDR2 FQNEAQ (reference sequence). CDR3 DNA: TGTGCCAGCCGGGTCTTAAACACCGGGGAGCTGTTTTTT. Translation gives CASRVLNTGELFF.

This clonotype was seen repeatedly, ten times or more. The chain's CDR3 is CASTLGSMNTEAFF. CDR3 in DNA: TGCGCCAGCACCCTCGGAAGCATGAACACTGAAGCTTTCTTT. The chain employs TRBV5-1 and TRBJ1-1, with D unclear. V was pared by 6 bases and J by 0 bases, with 12 bases between. This CDR3 has 14 residues. Germline CDR1 reads SGHRS; CDR2 reads YFSETQ. The whole variable domain, remainder taken from reference TRBV5-1 and TRBJ1-1, is KAGVTQTPRYLIKTRGQQVTLSCSPISGHRSVSWYQQTPGQGLQFLFEYFSETQRNKGNFPGRFSGRQFSNSRSEMNVSTLELGDSALYLCASTLGSMNTEAFFGQGTRLTVV.

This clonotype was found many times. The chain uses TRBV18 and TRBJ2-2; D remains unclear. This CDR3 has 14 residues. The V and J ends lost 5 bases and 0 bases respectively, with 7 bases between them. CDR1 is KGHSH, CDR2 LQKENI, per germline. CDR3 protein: CASSSDPNTGELFF. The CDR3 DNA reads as TGTGCCAGCTCATCCGACCCGAACACCGGGGAGCTGTTTTTT.

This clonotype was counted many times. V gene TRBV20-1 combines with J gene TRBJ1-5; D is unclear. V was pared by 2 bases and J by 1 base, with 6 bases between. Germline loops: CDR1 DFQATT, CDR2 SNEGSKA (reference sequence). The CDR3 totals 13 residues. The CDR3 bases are TGCAGTGCTAGATCCAGGAGCAATCAGCCCCAGCATTTT. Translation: CSARSRSNQPQHF.

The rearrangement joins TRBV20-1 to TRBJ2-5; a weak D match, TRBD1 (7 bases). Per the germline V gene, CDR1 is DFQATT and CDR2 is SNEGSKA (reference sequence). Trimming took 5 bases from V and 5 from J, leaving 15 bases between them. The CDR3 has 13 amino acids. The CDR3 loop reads CSAGGGGEETQYF. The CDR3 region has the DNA TGCAGTGCTGGAGGGGGCGGGGAGGAGACCCAGTACTTC.

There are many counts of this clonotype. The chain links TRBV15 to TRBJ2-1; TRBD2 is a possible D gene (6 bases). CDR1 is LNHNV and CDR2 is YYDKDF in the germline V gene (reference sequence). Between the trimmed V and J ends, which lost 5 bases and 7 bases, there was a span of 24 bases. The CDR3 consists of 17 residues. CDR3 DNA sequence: TGTGCCACCAGCCCGCCCCGTGGGGGAATAGGAGGGAATGAGCAGTTCTTC. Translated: CATSPPRGGIGGNEQFF. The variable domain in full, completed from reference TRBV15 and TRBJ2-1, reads DAMVIQNPRYQVTQFGKPVTLSCSQTLNHNVMYWYQQKSSQAPKLLFHYYDKDFNNEADTPDNFQSRRPNTSFCFLDIRSPGLGDTAMYLCATSPPRGGIGGNEQFFGPGTRLTVL.

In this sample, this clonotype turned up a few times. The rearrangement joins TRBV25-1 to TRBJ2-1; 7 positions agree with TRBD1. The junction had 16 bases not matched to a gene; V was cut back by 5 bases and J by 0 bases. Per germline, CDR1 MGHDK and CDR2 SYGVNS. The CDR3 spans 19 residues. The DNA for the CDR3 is TGTGCCAGCAGTCCCCAGGGGGTAAAAGAACATCTCTCCTACAATGAGCAGTTCTTC. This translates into CASSPQGVKEHLSYNEQFF.

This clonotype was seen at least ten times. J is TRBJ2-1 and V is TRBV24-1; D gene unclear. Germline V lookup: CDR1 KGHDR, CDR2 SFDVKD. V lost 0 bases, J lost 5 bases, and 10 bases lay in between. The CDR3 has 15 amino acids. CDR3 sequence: CATSDLSSADNEQFF. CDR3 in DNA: TGTGCCACCAGTGATTTGTCGTCGGCAGACAATGAGCAGTTCTTC.

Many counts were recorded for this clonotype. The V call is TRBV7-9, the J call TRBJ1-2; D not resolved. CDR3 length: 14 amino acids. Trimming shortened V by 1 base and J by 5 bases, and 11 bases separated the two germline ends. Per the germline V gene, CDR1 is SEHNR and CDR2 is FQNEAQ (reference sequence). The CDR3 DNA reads TGTGCCAGCAGCTTAGTGTCCGAGCTTTATGGCTACACCTTC. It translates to CASSLVSELYGYTF.

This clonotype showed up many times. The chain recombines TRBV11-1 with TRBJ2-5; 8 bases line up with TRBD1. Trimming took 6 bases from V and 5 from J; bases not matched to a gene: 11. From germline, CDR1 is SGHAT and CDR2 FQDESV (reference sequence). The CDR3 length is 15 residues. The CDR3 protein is CASSVRTGTGETQYF. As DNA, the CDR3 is TGTGCCAGCAGTGTTAGAACGGGGACAGGTGAGACCCAGTACTTC.

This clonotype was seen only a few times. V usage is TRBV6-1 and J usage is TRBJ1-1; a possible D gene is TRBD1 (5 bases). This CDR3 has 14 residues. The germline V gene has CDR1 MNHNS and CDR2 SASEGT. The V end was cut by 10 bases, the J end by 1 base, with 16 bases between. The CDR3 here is CATKSGAENTEAFF. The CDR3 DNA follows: TGTGCCACCAAATCCGGGGCTGAGAACACTGAAGCTTTCTTT.

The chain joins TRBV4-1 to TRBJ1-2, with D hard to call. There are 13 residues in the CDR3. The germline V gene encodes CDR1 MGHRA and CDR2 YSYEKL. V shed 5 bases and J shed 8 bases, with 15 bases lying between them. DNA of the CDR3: TGCGCCAGCAGCAATCTTGGACTACGAGGCTACACCTTC. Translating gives CASSNLGLRGYTF.

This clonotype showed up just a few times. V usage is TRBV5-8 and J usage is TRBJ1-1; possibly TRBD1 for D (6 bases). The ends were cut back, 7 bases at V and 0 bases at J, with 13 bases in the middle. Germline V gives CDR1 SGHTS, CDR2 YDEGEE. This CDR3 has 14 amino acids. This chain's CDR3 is CASHPQGVNTEAFF. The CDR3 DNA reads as TGTGCCAGCCACCCACAGGGCGTGAACACTGAAGCTTTCTTT.

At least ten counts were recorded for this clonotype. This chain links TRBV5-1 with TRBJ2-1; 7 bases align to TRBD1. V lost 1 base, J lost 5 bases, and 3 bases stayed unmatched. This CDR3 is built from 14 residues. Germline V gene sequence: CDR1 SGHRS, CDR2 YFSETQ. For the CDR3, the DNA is TGCGCCAGCAGCTTGACAGGGGCGGACAATGAGCAGTTCTTC. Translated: CASSLTGADNEQFF.

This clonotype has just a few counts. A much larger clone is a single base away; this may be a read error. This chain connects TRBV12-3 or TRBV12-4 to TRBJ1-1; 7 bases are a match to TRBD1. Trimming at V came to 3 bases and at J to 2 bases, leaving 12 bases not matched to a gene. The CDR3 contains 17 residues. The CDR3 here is CASSFTATGPINTEAFF. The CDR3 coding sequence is TGTGCCAGCAGTTTTACGGCGACAGGGCCCATTAACACTGAAGCTTTCTTT.

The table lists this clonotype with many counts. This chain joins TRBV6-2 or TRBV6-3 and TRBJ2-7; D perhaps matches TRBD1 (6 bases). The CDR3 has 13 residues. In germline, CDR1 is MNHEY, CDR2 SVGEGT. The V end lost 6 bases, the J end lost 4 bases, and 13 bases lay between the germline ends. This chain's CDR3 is CASSQDRLYEQYF. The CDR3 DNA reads TGTGCCAGCAGCCAGGACAGATTATACGAGCAGTACTTC.

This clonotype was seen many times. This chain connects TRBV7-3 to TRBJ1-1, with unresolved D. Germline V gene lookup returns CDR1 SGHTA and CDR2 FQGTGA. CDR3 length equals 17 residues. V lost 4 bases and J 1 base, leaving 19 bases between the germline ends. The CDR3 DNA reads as TGTGCCAGCAGCTCACAGCCGCCGGGCCTTACGAACACTGAAGCTTTCTTT. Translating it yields CASSSQPPGLTNTEAFF.

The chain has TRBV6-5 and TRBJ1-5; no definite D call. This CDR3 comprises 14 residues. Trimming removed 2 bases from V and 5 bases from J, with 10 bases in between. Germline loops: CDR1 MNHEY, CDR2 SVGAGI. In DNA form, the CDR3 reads TGTGCCAGCAGTTACGTGGGCGGGGATCAGCCCCAGCATTTT. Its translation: CASSYVGGDQPQHF.

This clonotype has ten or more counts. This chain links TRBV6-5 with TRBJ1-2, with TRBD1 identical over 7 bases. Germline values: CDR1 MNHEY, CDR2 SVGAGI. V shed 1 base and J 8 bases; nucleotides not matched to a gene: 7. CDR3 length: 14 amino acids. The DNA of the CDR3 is TGTGCCAGCAGTTACTTTCCAGGGGGTGGAGGCTACACCTTC. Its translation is CASSYFPGGGGYTF.

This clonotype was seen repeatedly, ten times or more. CDR3 protein: CASSPGAAGDTEAFF. CDR3 in DNA: TGTGCCAGCAGTCCCGGGGCGGCAGGGGACACTGAAGCTTTCTTT. The chain has TRBV28 and TRBJ1-1, with D possibly matching TRBD1 (6 bases). The germline CDR1 and CDR2 sequences are MDHEN and SYDVKM. The length of the CDR3 is 15 residues. The V gene lost 5 bases and the J gene lost 3 bases, with 16 bases spanning the gap.